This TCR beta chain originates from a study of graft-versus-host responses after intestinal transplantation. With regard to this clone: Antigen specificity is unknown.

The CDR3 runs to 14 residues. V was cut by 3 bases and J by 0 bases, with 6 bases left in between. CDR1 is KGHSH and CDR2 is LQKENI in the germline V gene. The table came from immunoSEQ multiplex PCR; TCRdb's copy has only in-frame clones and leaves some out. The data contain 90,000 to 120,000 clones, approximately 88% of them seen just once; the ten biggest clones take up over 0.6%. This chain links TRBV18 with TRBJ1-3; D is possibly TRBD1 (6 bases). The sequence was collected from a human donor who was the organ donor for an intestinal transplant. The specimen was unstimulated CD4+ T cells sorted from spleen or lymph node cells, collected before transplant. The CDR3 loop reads CASSPGHSGNTIYF. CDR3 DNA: TGTGCCAGCTCACCGGGACACTCTGGAAACACCATATATTTT.